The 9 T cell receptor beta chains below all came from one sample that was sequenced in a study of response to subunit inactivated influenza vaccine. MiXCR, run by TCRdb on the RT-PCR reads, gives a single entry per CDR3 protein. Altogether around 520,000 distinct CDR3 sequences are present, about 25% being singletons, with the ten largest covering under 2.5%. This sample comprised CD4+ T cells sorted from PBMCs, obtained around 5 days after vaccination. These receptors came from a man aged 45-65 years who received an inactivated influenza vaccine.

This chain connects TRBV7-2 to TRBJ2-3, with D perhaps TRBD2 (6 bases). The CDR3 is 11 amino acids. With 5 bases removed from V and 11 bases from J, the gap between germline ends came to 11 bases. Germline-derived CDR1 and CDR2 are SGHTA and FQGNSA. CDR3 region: CASSTGSLQYF. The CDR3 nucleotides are TGTGCCAGCAGCACCGGGAGCCTGCAGTATTTT.

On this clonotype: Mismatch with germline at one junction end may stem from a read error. CDR3 nucleotides: TGTGCTAGCAGCTTACTAGGGCTAGCGGTAGATACGCAGTATTTT. Its protein product is CASSLLGLAVDTQYF. This sequence joins TRBV7-7 and TRBJ2-3; TRBD2 agrees at 7 bases. CDR1 is SSHAT, CDR2 FNYEAQ, per germline (reference sequence). The CDR3 runs to 15 residues.

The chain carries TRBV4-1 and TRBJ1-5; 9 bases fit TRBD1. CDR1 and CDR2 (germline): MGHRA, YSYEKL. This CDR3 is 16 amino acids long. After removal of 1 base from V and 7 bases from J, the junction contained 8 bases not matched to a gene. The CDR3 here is CASSQGGTGLVQPQHF. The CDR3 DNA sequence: TGCGCCAGCAGCCAAGGGGGGACAGGGTTGGTGCAGCCCCAGCATTTT.

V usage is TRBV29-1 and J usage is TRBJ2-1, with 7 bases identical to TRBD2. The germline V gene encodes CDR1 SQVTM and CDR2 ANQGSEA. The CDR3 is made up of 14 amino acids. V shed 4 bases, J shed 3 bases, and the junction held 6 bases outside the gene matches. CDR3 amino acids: CSVVPGLNYNEQFF. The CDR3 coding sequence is TGCAGCGTTGTTCCGGGACTAAACTACAATGAGCAGTTCTTC.

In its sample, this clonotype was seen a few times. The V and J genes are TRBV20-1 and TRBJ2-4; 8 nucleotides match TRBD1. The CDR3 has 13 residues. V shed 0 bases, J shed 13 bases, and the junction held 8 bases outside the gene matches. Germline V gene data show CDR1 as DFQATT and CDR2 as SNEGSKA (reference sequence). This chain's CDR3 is CSAREQGAPTQYF. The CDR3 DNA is TGCAGTGCTAGAGAGCAGGGGGCTCCCACCCAGTACTTC.

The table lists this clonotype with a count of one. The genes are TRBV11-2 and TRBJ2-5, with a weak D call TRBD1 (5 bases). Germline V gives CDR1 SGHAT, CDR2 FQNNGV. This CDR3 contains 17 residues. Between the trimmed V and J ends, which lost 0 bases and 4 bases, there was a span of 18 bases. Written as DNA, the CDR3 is TGTGCCAGCAGCTTAGATATTGGTGTCAGGGAATTAGAGACCCAGTACTTC. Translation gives CASSLDIGVRELETQYF.

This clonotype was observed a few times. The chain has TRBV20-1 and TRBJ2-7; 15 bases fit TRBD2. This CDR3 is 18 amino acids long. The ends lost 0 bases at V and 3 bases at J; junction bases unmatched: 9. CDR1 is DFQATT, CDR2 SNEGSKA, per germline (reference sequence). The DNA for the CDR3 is TGCAGTGCTAGAGATCTTAGGACTAGCGGGGGGGCGCACTACGAGCAGTACTTC. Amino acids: CSARDLRTSGGAHYEQYF.

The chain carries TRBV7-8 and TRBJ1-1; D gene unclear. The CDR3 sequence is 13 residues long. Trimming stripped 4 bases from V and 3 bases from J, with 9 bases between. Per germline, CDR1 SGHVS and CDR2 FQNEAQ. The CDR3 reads CASSSREDTEAFF. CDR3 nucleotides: TGTGCCAGCAGCTCCCGGGAGGACACTGAAGCTTTCTTT.

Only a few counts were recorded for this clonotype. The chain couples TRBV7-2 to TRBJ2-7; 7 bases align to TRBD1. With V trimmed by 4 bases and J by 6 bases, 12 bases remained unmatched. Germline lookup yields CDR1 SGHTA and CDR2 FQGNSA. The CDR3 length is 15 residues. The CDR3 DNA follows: TGTGCCAGCAGCTCCTCCGGGACAGTTTCTGGCGAGCAGTACTTC. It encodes CASSSSGTVSGEQYF.